The clone carrying this TCR beta chain was counted between two and nine times. CDR1 and CDR2 from the germline V gene are SGHKS and YYEKEE (reference sequence). The CDR3 covers 14 residues. V shed 0 bases and J shed 4 bases, with 8 bases lying between them. Time point reported: persistent/refractory GD, antithyroid drugs over 5 years with positive TRAb. There was RNA extracted from PBMCs, and the TCR library was made from it. This sample is drawn from a study of regulatory T cells in long-lasting Graves disease. With iRepertoire HTBI primers and Arm-PCR of CDR3 regions, TCR beta libraries were built. TCRdb fed the multiplex PCR reads into MiXCR, producing one record per CDR3 protein. The table has about 470,000 distinct CDR3 sequences, less than 25% seen once.

This chain uses TRBV5-5 with TRBJ1-5, with D unclear. This receptor was taken from a female donor with Graves disease. The specimen was peripheral blood mononuclear cells (PBMCs), collected when the disease was refractory, from a patient treated with antithyroid drugs. This CDR3 is CASSLGVPNQPQHF. The CDR3 nucleotides are TGTGCCAGCAGCTTGGGAGTCCCAAATCAGCCCCAGCATTTT.